The 21 T cell receptor beta chains in this list originate from one sample, sequenced in a study of cytomegalovirus exposure and HLA in healthy donors. PCR primers comprised 60 Vbeta and 13 Jbeta primers. Produced via immunoSEQ multiplex PCR; TCRdb's table is partial and in-frame only. The data contain about 43,000 clones, about 64% of them seen just once; the ten biggest clones take up about 12%. Input material: PBMCs. The receptors come from a man aged 60-69 years in good health and CMV-seropositive.

The chain employs TRBV15 and TRBJ2-2; 7 bases map to TRBD2. The CDR3 consists of 15 residues. V trimming: 5 bases; J trimming: 4 bases; junction bases outside the gene matches: 7. CDR1 is LNHNV and CDR2 is YYDKDF in the germline V gene (reference sequence). The CDR3 bases are TGTGCCACCAGCCCGTCACTAGCGTCCACCGGGGAGCTGTTTTTT. Its protein product is CATSPSLASTGELFF.

This clone has a handful of counts. The V and J genes are TRBV7-2 and TRBJ2-1, with TRBD2 matching over 7 bases. Germline CDR1 reads SGHTA; CDR2 reads FQGNSA. This CDR3 spans 13 amino acids. J was trimmed by 14 bases and V by 5 bases; bases with no gene match: 12. The CDR3 loop is CASSQWEGDDEFF. The DNA of the CDR3 is TGTGCCAGCAGCCAATGGGAGGGCGACGACGAGTTCTTC.

This clone was counted only a few times. The CDR3 region has the DNA TGTGCCAGCAGCTTGCACAGGGTTGATCAGCCCCAGCATTTT. Translating it yields CASSLHRVDQPQHF. The chain couples TRBV7-8 to TRBJ1-5; weak D call: TRBD1 (6 bases). This CDR3 spans 14 amino acids. Germline V CDR1 and CDR2: SGHVS, FQNEAQ. Between the trimmed V and J ends, which lost 3 bases and 5 bases, there was a span of 11 bases.

The chain carries TRBV28 and TRBJ1-1, with D tentatively TRBD1 (6 bases). The ends were cut back, 9 bases at V and 2 bases at J, with 10 bases in the middle. The CDR3 extends over 12 amino acids. Germline-derived CDR1 and CDR2 are MDHEN and SYDVKM. The CDR3 here is CASTQGNTEAFF. The CDR3 DNA follows: TGTGCCAGTACACAGGGAAACACTGAAGCTTTCTTT.

The CDR3 loop reads CASRPKAGGPGDTQYF. CDR3 in DNA: TGTGCCAGCAGACCCAAAGCGGGAGGGCCAGGAGATACGCAGTATTTT. V gene TRBV5-4 combines with J gene TRBJ2-3; 10 bases align to TRBD2. V lost 5 bases to trimming and J lost 5 bases; unmatched junction nucleotides: 11. The CDR3 sequence is 16 residues long. Germline loops: CDR1 SGHNT, CDR2 YYREEE (reference sequence). The whole variable domain, remainder taken from reference TRBV5-4 and TRBJ2-3, is ETGVTQSPTHLIKTRGQQVTLRCSSQSGHNTVSWYQQALGQGPQFIFQYYREEENGRGNFPPRFSGLQFPNYSSELNVNALELDDSALYLCASRPKAGGPGDTQYFGPGTRLTVL.

This clone counts as medium-sized. The gene calls are TRBV7-2 and TRBJ2-7; no clear D gene. The CDR3 loop spans 11 amino acids. CDR1 is SGHTA and CDR2 is FQGNSA in the germline V gene. Trimming cost V 4 bases and J 2 bases, with 3 bases left between them. The CDR3 loop reads CASSSAYEQYF. The CDR3 region has the DNA TGTGCCAGCAGCTCAGCCTACGAGCAGTACTTC.

The table lists this clone with a count of one. The chain couples TRBV6-6 to TRBJ1-5; the D gene is possibly TRBD1 (5 bases). V lost 5 bases and J lost 2, with 13 bases in between. Germline CDR1 is MNHNY and CDR2 is SVGAGI (reference sequence). CDR3 length equals 15 residues. CDR3 in amino acids: CASSREGSRNQPQHF. In DNA, the CDR3 is TGTGCCAGCAGTCGGGAGGGGTCGCGCAATCAGCCCCAGCATTTT.

The table lists this clone with a count of one. The chain employs TRBV11-1 and TRBJ2-4; D is possibly TRBD1 (6 bases). V shed 1 base and J shed 11 bases, with 18 bases lying between them. The germline V gene has CDR1 SGHAT and CDR2 FQDESV (reference sequence). There are 15 residues in the CDR3. The CDR3 protein is CASSLEAGAGNLQYF. The CDR3 DNA is TGTGCCAGCAGCTTAGAGGCAGGGGCAGGGAACCTTCAGTACTTC.

The chain combines TRBV19 with TRBJ2-1, with D maybe TRBD2 (6 bases). CDR3 length: 15 residues. Germline CDR1 LNHDA, CDR2 SQIVND (reference sequence). Trimming removed 6 bases at V and 4 bases at J, with 16 bases between. This chain's CDR3 is CASSPAREIYNEQFF. The DNA of the CDR3 is TGTGCCAGTAGCCCCGCCCGGGAGATATACAATGAGCAGTTCTTC.

The chain has TRBV4-2 and TRBJ2-1, with D perhaps matching TRBD2 (6 bases). Trimming took 4 bases from V and 5 from J, leaving 15 bases between them. The CDR3 has 15 amino acids. CDR1 and CDR2 from the germline V gene are LGHNA and YNFKEQ. The CDR3 nucleotides read TGTGCCAGCAGCCCTCCGGGACTTAAGAACAATGAGCAGTTCTTC. Protein: CASSPPGLKNNEQFF.

This clone was seen more than once but under ten times. The chain uses TRBV5-5 and TRBJ2-5; a possible D gene is TRBD2 (5 bases). Germline values: CDR1 SGHKS, CDR2 YYEKEE (reference sequence). V lost 0 bases, J lost 5 bases, and 11 bases lay in between. CDR3 length: 14 amino acids. The CDR3 here is CASSLGLASETQYF. In DNA form, the CDR3 reads TGTGCCAGCAGCTTGGGGCTAGCATCCGAGACCCAGTACTTC.

The genes are TRBV4-1 and TRBJ1-2, with TRBD1 identical over 7 bases. Germline CDR1 MGHRA, CDR2 YSYEKL. The CDR3 is made up of 17 amino acids. V shed 3 bases and J 4 bases; nucleotides not matched to a gene: 14. CDR3 nucleotides: TGCGCCAGCAGCCAGAACGGGGCCCAGGGGGACGCCTATGGCTACACCTTC. This encodes CASSQNGAQGDAYGYTF.

V and J are TRBV29-1 and TRBJ2-2; 7 bases agree with TRBD2. Germline CDR1 reads SQVTM; CDR2 reads ANQGSEA. This CDR3 region has 14 residues. The J segment lost 1 base and the V segment lost 6 bases, leaving 5 bases of the junction unmatched. CDR3 nucleotides: TGCAGCGTGGGGGGGACTGTGAACACCGGGGAGCTGTTTTTT. Its protein is CSVGGTVNTGELFF.

This clone has a single count. This chain connects TRBV7-9 to TRBJ2-2; D gene uncertain. The germline gives CDR1 SEHNR, CDR2 FQNEAQ (reference sequence). This CDR3 region has 15 residues. V was cut by 3 bases and J by 0 bases, with 8 bases left in between. The CDR3 DNA follows: TGTGCCAGCAGCTTTCTACTCCCGAACACCGGGGAGCTGTTTTTT. Its translation: CASSFLLPNTGELFF. The full variable domain, its missing parts supplied by reference TRBV7-9 and TRBJ2-2, is DTGVSQNPRHKITKRGQNVTFRCDPISEHNRLYWYRQTLGQGPEFLTYFQNEAQLEKSRLLSDRFSAERPKGSFSTLEIQRTEQGDSAMYLCASSFLLPNTGELFFGEGSRLTVL.

The V call is TRBV2, the J call TRBJ2-5; 14 positions agree with TRBD2. Trimming took 1 base from V and 4 from J; bases not matched to a gene: 8. CDR1 is SNHLY, CDR2 FYNNEI, per germline. CDR3 length equals 18 residues. The CDR3 protein is CASSEGGLAGGLRETQYF. Written as DNA, the CDR3 is TGTGCCAGCAGTGAAGGAGGACTAGCGGGAGGCCTTCGAGAGACCCAGTACTTC.

The chain employs TRBV4-1 and TRBJ2-1; 7 bases align to TRBD2. The V and J ends lost 4 bases and 8 bases, in that order; junction bases with no gene match: 11. Germline values: CDR1 MGHRA, CDR2 YSYEKL. The CDR3 runs 15 residues. The CDR3 DNA is TGCGCCAGCAGCCTTCTTCAGCGGGAAGTGGATGAGCAGTTCTTC. It codes for CASSLLQREVDEQFF.

V is TRBV2 and J is TRBJ1-2; a weak D match, TRBD1 (6 bases). The CDR3 totals 16 residues. CDR1 SNHLY and CDR2 FYNNEI come from the germline V gene. The V end was cut by 3 bases, the J end by 5 bases, with 19 bases between. CDR3 in DNA: TGTGCCAGCAGTGAGAACCTCAGGGGATACCCGTATGGCTACACCTTC. It specifies CASSENLRGYPYGYTF.

This sequence joins TRBV6-1 and TRBJ2-5; TRBD1 matches at 8 bases. After removal of 0 bases from V and 2 bases from J, the junction contained 2 bases not matched to a gene. Germline CDR1 and CDR2: MNHNS and SASEGT. The CDR3 contains 15 residues. CDR3 nucleotide sequence: TGTGCCAGCAGTGAAGCCAGGGGGCGGCAAGAGACCCAGTACTTC. Translating it yields CASSEARGRQETQYF.

CDR3 region: CASSPGTSGDNEQFF. The CDR3 DNA sequence: TGTGCCAGCAGTCCCGGGACTAGCGGAGACAATGAGCAGTTCTTC. J is TRBJ2-1 and V is TRBV27, with TRBD2 matching over 11 bases. V was clipped by 5 bases and J by 5 bases; unmatched bases: 5. Germline CDR1 is MNHEY and CDR2 is SMNVEV (reference sequence). The length of the CDR3 is 15 residues.

This clone was picked up a small number of times. Here the CDR3 reads CSVRGATSGSKFF. For the CDR3, the DNA is TGCAGCGTTCGCGGGGCCACTAGCGGGAGTAAGTTCTTC. This chain uses TRBV29-1 with TRBJ2-1; 11 positions agree with TRBD2. This CDR3 is built from 13 residues. The germline gives CDR1 SQVTM, CDR2 ANQGSEA. The junction had 11 bases not matched to a gene; V was cut back by 5 bases and J by 14 bases.

The chain has TRBV2 and TRBJ2-1; 12 bases match TRBD2. V was clipped by 5 bases and J by 4 bases; unmatched bases: 9. The V gene's germline CDR1 is SNHLY and CDR2 FYNNEI. The length of the CDR3 is 17 residues. The CDR3 here is CASSSSGRAEGYNEQFF. In DNA form, the CDR3 reads TGTGCCAGCAGTTCTAGCGGGAGGGCCGAGGGGTACAATGAGCAGTTCTTC.